The rows below give T cell receptor beta chains drawn from one sample of a study of beta chain features in type 1 diabetes. Sequenced by immunoSEQ multiplex PCR; TCRdb stores in-frame clones only, minus some. The sample yields 90,000 to 110,000 clones, under 40% seen once. Sequencing input: stem cell memory CD4+ T cells from blood. The receptor set was obtained from a woman aged 18-29 years in good health. The CDR3 runs from the conserved cysteine through the conserved F or W. Fields, in order: V gene, clone size, D gene, J gene, CDR3 DNA, CDR3 protein. A D gene is named only where the DNA matches it firmly. Clone size is stated in some rows and not others, as once, few, many or a class when expanded.

>TRBV20-1|few|.|TRBJ1-2
TGCAGTGCTAGGAGCGGGGCCAGCTACACCTTC
CSARSGASYTF
>TRBV11-2|.|TRBD2|TRBJ2-3
TGTGCCAGCAGCCGTGGGCCTAGCGGGAGAGGCGCAGATACGCAGTATTTT
CASSRGPSGRGADTQYF
>TRBV12-5|few|TRBD1|TRBJ1-1
TGTGCTAGTGGCCCCGGAATAATACAGGGGTCCACTGAAGCTTTCTTT
CASGPGIIQGSTEAFF
>TRBV11-1|.|TRBD2|TRBJ2-1
TGTGCCAGCAGCTCACGGGAGGGGCCCTACAATGAGCAGTTCTTC
CASSSREGPYNEQFF
>TRBV7-9|.|TRBD1|TRBJ1-1
TGTGCCAGCAGCTGGACAGGACGGAACACTGAAGCTTTCTTT
CASSWTGRNTEAFF
>TRBV1|few|.|TRBJ2-7
TGCACCAGCAGCCAAGGCCCGACAGGGGCCTCCTACGAGCAGTACTTC
CTSSQGPTGASYEQYF
>TRBV5-4|.|TRBD1|TRBJ2-1
TGTGCCAGCAGCTTGGATGGGACAGGGGACAATGAGCAGTTCTTC
CASSLDGTGDNEQFF
>TRBV28|.|.|TRBJ1-5
TGTGCCAGCAGTTCATACAGTAAACTCCAGCATTTT
CASSSYSKLQHF
>TRBV5-4|.|.|TRBJ2-2
TGTGCCAGCAGCTTGGTGTCTGCGAACACCGGGGAGCTGTTTTTT
CASSLVSANTGELFF
>TRBV5-1|.|TRBD1|TRBJ1-1
TGCGCCAGCAGGAGGGACAGGGGATCTACTGAAGCTTTCTTT
CASRRDRGSTEAFF
>TRBV28|few|.|TRBJ1-1
TGTGCCAGCACCCGGGGGGTGAACACTGAAGCTTTCTTT
CASTRGVNTEAFF
>TRBV6-6|.|.|TRBJ2-7
TGTGCCAGCAGTTACGCCAGGCAAGAGTACTTC
CASSYARQEYF
>TRBV27|.|.|TRBJ2-7
TGTGCTCAGACCTCAAAACAGCCCTCCTACGAGCAGTACTTC
CAQTSKQPSYEQYF
>TRBV4-2|few|.|TRBJ2-7
TGTGCCAGCAGCCGGTGGAGGGGGCCCCTGCCTACTACTCAGGGGGAGCAGTACTTC
CASSRWRGPLPTTQGEQYF
>TRBV5-1|few|.|TRBJ2-2
TGCGCCAGCAGCTTGAACTCCCCCAGGGAGCTGTTTTTT
CASSLNSPRELFF
>TRBV7-9|.|.|TRBJ2-7
TGTGCCAGCAGCTTGATAGGTGGGGGCTACGAGCAGTACTTC
CASSLIGGGYEQYF
>TRBV7-9|.|.|TRBJ1-5
TGTGCCAGCAGCTTAGGCCAGGATCAGCCCCAGCATTTT
CASSLGQDQPQHF
>TRBV2|few|TRBD2|TRBJ2-2
TGTGCCAGCAGTGAGGGGACTAGCGCCGGGGAGCTGTTTTTT
CASSEGTSAGELFF
>TRBV29-1|.|TRBD2|TRBJ2-1
TGCAGCGTTGTTCCGGTTTCTAGCGGGAGGGCCGTTGAGAATGAGCAGTTCTTC
CSVVPVSSGRAVENEQFF
>TRBV4-3|.|TRBD1|TRBJ2-4
TGCGCCAGCAGCCATTTTGTTACCGGGACAGGGGGCGCGAGCAAAAACATTCAGTACTTC
CASSHFVTGTGGASKNIQYF